This T cell receptor (beta chain) is from a study of OX40 agonist ivuxolimab in advanced cancers. Study conclusions and caveats: CD8+ T cells averaged more expanded clones than CD4+. Within 6 weeks, CD4+ and CD8+ blood T cells expanded clonally at 0.1 to 3.0 mg/kg. Normalized T-cell clonal expansion was also low in some nonresponders.

Profiled with immunoSEQ multiplex PCR; TCRdb holds only in-frame clones, not every one. The sample lists 71,000 or so clones, around 87% seen once, with approximately 1% in the top ten. Remarks on this clone: No antigen is known for it.

Germline trimming cut 5 bases from V and 1 base from J; bases unmatched to any gene: 11. Germline V gene data show CDR1 as SGHTA and CDR2 as FQGNSA. The CDR3 loop spans 17 amino acids. The TCR originated in an adult with an advanced solid tumor such as melanoma, head and neck, liver or kidney cancer. This sample comprised CD4+ or CD8+ T cells sorted from blood, obtained in a trial of the OX40 agonist ivuxolimab. This chain links TRBV7-2 with TRBJ2-1; 7 nucleotides match TRBD2. CDR3: CASSPRGGRVSYNEQFF. The CDR3 DNA sequence: TGTGCCAGCAGCCCCCGCGGCGGGAGAGTATCCTACAATGAGCAGTTCTTC.